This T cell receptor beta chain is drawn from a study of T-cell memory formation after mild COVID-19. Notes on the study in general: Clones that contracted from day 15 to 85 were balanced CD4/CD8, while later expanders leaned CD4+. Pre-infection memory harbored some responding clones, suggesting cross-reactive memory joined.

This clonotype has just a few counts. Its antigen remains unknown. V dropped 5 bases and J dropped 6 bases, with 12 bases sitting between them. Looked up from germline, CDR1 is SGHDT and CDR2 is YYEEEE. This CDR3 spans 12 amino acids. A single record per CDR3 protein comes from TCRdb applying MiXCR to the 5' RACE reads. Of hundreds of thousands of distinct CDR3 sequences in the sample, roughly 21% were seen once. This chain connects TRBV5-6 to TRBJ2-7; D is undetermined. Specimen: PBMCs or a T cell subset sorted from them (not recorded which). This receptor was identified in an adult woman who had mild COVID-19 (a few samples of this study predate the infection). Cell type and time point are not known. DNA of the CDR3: TGTGCCAGCAGTCGTCTAGTTCTCGAGCAGTACTTC. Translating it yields CASSRLVLEQYF.